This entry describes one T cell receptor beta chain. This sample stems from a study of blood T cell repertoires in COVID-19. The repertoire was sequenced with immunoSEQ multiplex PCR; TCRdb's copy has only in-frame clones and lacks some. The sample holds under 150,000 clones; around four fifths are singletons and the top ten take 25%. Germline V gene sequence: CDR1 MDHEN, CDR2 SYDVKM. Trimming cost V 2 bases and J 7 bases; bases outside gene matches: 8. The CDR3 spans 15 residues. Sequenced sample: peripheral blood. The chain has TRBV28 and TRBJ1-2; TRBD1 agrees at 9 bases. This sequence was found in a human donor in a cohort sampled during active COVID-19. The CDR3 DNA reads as TGTGCCAGCAGTTTAAATCTACAGGGGGCGGGTGGCTACACCTTC. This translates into CASSLNLQGAGGYTF.